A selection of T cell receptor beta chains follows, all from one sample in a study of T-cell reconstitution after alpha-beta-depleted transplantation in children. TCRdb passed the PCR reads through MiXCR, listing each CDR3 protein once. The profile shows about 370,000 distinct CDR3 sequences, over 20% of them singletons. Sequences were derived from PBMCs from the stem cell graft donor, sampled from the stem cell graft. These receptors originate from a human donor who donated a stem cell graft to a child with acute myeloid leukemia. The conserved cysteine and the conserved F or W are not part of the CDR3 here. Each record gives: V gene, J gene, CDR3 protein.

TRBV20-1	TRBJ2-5	CARDLWGLGETQY
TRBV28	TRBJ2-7	ASIRLLGGPGEQY
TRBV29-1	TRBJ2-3	SVFGTPSTDTQY
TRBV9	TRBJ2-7	ASSDGGRYEQY
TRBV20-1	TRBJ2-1	SVQGRLGEQF
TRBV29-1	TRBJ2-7	SVEGSNEQY
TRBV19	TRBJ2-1	ASTTTWGGLALNEQF
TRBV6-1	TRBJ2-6	ASTGPGANVLT
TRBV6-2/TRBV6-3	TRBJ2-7	ASSYGPGERFYEQY
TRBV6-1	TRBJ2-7	ATKTSGSYEQY
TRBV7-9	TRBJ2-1	ASSSSRGLMYNEQF
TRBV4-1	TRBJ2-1	ASSRNLGLAGSVARLGSYNEQF
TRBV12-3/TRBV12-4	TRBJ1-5	ASSRQGREQPQH
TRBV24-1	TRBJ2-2	ATSDRTSGRVGELF
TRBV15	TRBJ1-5	ATSTARGWNQPQH
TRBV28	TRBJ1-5	ASSLSTGDFGQPQH
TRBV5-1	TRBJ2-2	ASRGSGDTGELF
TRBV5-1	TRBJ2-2	ASSFGTGAGELF
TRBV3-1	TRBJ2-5	ASSPSRGAWETQY
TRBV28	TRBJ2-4	ASRADEAKNIQY
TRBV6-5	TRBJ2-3	ASSYDRGTDTQY
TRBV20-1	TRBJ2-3	SAVAGGARTDTQY
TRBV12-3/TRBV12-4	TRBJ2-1	ASSLDLGSYNEQF
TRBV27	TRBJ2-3	ASRGGTSGFTDTQY
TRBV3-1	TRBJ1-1	ASSRGIRVGAF